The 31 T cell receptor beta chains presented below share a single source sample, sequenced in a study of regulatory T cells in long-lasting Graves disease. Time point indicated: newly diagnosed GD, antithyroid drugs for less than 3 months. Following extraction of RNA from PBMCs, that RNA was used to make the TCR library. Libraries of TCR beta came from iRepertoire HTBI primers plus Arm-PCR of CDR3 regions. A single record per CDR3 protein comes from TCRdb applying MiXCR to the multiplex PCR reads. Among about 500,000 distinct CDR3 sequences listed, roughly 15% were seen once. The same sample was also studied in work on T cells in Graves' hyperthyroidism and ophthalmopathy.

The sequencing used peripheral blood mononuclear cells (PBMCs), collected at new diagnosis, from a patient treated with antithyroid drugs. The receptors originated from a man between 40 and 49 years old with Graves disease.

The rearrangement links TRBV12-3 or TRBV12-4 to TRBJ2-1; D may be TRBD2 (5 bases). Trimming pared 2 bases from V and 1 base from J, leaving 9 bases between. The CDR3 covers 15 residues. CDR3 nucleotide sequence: TGTGCCAGCAGTTTACCGCCGGGATCCTACAATGAGCAGTTCTTC. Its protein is CASSLPPGSYNEQFF.

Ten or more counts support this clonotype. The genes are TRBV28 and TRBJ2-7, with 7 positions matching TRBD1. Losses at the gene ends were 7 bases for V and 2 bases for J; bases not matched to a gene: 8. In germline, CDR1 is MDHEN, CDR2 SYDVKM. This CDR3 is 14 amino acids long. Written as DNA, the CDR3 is TGTGCCAGCACCTCGGGACAGCTTACCTACGAGCAGTACTTC. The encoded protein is CASTSGQLTYEQYF. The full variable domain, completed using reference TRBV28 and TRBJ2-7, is DVKVTQSSRYLVKRTGEKVFLECVQDMDHENMFWYRQDPGLGLRLIYFSYDVKMKEKGDIPEGYSVSREKKERFSLILESASTNQTSMYLCASTSGQLTYEQYFGPGTRLTVT.

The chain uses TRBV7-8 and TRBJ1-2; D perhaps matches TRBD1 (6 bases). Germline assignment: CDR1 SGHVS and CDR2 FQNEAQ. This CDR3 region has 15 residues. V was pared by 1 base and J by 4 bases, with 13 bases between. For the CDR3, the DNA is TGTGCCAGCAGCTTAGGGATTGGGACAAGCTATGGCTACACCTTC. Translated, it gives CASSLGIGTSYGYTF.

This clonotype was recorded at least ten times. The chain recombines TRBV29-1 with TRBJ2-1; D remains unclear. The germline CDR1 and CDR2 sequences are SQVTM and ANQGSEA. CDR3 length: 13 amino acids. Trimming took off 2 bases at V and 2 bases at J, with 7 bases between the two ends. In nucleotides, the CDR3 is TGCAGCGTTGAACGGGCGACCTACAATGAGCAGTTCTTC. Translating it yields CSVERATYNEQFF.

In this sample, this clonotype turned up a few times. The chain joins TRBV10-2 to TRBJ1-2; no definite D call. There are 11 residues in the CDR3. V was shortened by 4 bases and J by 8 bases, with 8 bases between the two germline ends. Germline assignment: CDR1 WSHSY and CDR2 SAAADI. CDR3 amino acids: CASSVGGGYTF. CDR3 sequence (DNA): TGCGCCAGCAGTGTGGGTGGAGGCTACACCTTC.

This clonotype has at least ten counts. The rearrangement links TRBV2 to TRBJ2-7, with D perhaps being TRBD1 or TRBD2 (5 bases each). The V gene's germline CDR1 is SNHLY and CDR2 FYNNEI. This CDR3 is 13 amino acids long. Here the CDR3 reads CAINRGGSYEQYF. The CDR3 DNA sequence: TGTGCGATTAATCGGGGCGGATCCTACGAGCAGTACTTC.

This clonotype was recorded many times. The CDR3 DNA is TGTGCCACCAGTGATTCTGGGACAGGCTGGGACCAGCCCCAGCATTTT. Its translation is CATSDSGTGWDQPQHF. The genes are TRBV24-1 and TRBJ1-5; TRBD1 aligns across 8 bases. CDR1 and CDR2 (germline): KGHDR, SFDVKD. This CDR3 is 16 amino acids long. The ends lost 2 bases at V and 7 bases at J; junction bases unmatched: 9.

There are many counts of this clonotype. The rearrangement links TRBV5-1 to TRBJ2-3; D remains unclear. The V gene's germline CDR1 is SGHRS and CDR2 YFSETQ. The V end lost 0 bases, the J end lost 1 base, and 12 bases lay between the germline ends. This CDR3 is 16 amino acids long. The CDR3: CASSLAGLQGTDTQYF. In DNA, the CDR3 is TGCGCCAGCAGCTTGGCCGGTCTCCAGGGCACAGATACGCAGTATTTT.

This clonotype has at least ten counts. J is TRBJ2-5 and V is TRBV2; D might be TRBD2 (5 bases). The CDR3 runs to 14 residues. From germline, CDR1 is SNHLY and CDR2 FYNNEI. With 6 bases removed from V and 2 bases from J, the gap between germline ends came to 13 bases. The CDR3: CASSGGGAQETQYF. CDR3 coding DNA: TGTGCCAGCAGCGGAGGCGGTGCTCAAGAGACCCAGTACTTC.

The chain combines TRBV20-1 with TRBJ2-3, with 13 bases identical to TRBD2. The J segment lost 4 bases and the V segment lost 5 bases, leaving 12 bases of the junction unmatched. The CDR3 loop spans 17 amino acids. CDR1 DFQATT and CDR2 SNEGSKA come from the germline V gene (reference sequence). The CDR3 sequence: CSAPELAGGPGADTQYF. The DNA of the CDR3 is TGCAGTGCTCCCGAACTAGCGGGAGGGCCCGGGGCAGATACGCAGTATTTT.

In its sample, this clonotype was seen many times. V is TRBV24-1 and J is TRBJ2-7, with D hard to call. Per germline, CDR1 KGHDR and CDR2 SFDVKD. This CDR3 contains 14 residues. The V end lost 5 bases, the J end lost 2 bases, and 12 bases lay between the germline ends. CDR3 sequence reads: CATSVNGGTYEQYF. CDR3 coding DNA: TGTGCCACCAGTGTAAACGGCGGAACCTACGAGCAGTACTTC.

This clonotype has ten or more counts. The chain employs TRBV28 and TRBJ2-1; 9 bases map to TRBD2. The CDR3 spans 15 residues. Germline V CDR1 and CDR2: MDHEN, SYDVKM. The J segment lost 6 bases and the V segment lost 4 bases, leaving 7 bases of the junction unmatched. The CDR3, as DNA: TGTGCCAGCAGTTCGCCGGGACTAGCTTTCAATGAGCAGTTCTTC. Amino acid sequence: CASSSPGLAFNEQFF.

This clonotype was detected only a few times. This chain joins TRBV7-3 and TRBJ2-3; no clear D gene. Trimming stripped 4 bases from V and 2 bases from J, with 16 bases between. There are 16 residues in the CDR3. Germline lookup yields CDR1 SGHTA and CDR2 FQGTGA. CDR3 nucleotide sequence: TGTGCCAGCAGCTCCCTCACCGGTTCTTACACAGATACGCAGTATTTT. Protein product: CASSSLTGSYTDTQYF.

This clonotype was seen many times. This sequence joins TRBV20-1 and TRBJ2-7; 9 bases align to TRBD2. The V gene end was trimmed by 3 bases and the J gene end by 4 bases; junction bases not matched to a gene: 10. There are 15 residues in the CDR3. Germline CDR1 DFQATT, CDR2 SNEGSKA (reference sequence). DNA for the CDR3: TGCAGTGCTAGGCCCTTGACTAGCGGTTCATACGAGCAGTACTTC. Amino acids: CSARPLTSGSYEQYF.

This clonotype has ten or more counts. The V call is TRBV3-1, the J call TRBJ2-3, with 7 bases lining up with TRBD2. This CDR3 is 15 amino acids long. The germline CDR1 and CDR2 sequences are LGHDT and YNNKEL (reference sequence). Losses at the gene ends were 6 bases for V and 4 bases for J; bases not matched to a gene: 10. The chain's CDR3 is CASRKGGSFADTQYF. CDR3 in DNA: TGTGCCAGCAGAAAGGGCGGGAGTTTTGCAGATACGCAGTATTTT.

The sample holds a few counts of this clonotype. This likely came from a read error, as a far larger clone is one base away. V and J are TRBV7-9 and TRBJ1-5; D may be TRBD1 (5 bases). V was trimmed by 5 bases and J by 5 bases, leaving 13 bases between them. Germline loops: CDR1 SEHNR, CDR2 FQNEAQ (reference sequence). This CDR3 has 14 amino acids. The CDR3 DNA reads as TGTGCCAGCAGCCCCGGGACTCCGGATCAGCCCCAGCATTTT. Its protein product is CASSPGTPDQPQHF.

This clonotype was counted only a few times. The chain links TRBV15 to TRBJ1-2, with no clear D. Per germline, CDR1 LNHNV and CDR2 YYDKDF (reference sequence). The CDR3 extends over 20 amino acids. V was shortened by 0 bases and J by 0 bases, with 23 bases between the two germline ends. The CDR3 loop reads CATSRDLPTRWRNTNYGYTF. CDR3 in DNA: TGTGCCACCAGCAGAGATCTCCCAACACGTTGGCGTAATACTAACTATGGCTACACCTTC.

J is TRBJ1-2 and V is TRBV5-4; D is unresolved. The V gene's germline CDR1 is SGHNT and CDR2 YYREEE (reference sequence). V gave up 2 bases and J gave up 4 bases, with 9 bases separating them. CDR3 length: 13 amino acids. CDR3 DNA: TGTGCCAGCAGCTTACAAGAGACCTATGGCTACACCTTC. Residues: CASSLQETYGYTF.

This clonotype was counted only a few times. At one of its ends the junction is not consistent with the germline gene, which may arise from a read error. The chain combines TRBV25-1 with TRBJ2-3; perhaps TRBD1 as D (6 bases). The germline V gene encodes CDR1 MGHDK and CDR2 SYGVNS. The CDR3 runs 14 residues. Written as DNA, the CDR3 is TGTGCCAGCAGTAAATACAGGGAATTCGATACGCAGTATTTT. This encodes CASSKYREFDTQYF.

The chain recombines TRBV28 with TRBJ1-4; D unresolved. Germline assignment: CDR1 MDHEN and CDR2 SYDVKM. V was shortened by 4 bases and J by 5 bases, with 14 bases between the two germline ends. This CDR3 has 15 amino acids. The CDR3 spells CASSSLAGTNEKLFF. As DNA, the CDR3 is TGTGCCAGCAGTTCATTGGCGGGAACCAATGAAAAACTGTTTTTT.

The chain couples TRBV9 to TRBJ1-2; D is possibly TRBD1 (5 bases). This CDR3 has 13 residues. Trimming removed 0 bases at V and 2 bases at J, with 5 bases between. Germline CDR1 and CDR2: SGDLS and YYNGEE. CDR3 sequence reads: CASSVAGNYGYTF. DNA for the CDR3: TGTGCCAGCAGCGTAGCAGGGAACTATGGCTACACCTTC. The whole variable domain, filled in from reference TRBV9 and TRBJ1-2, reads DSGVTQTPKHLITATGQRVTLRCSPRSGDLSVYWYQQSLDQGLQFLIQYYNGEERAKGNILERFSAQQFPDLHSELNLSSLELGDSALYFCASSVAGNYGYTFGSGTRLTVV.

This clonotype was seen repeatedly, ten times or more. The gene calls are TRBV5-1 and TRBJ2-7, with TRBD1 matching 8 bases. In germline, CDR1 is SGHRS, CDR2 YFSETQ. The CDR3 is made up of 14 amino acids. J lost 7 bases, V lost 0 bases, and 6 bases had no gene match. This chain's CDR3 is CASSLGDRGSEQYF. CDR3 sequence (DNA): TGCGCCAGCAGCTTGGGTGACAGGGGTTCGGAGCAGTACTTC.

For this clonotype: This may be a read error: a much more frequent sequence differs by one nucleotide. The DNA of the CDR3 is TGTGCCACCAGTGGGGGGATAGGGGGCTCTAAATACCGCACAGATACGCAGTATTTT. Translating gives CATSGGIGGSKYRTDTQYF. This chain links TRBV24-1 with TRBJ2-3, with 7 bases lining up with TRBD1. Germline CDR1 reads KGHDR; CDR2 reads SFDVKD. The CDR3 is 19 residues long. V lost 5 bases and J lost 1; bases outside the gene matches: 17.

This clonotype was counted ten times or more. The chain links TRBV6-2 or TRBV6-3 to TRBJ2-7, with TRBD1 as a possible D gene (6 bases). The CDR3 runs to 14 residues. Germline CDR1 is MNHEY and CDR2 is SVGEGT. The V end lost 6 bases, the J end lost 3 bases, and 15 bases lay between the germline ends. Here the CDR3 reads CASRPTGSNYEQYF. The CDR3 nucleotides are TGTGCCAGCAGACCGACAGGTTCTAACTACGAGCAGTACTTC.

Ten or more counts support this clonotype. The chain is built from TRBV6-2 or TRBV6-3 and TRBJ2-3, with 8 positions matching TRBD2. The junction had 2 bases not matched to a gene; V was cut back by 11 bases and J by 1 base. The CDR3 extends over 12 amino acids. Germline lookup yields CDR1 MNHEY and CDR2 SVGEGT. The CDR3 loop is CAVGGGTDTQYF. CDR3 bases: TGTGCCGTCGGGGGGGGCACAGATACGCAGTATTTT.

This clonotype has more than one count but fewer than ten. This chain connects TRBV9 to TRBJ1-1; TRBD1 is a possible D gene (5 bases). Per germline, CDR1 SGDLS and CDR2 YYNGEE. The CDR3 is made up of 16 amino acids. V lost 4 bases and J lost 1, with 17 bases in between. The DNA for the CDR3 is TGTGCCAGCAGCAAATCGACAGTCTTTCCGAACACTGAAGCTTTCTTT. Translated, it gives CASSKSTVFPNTEAFF.

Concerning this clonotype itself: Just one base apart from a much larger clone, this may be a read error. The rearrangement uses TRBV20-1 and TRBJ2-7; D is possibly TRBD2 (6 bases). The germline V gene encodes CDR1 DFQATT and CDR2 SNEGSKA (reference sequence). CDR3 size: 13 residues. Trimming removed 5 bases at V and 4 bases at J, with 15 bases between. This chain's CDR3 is CSAEEGTYYEQYF. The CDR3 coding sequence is TGCAGTGCTGAAGAGGGGACTTATTACGAGCAGTACTTC.

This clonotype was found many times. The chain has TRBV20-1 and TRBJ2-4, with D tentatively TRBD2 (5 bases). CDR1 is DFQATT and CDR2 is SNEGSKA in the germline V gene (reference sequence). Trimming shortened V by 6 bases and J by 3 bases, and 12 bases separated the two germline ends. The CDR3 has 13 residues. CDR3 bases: TGCAGTGCAGTGGTCCGGGGCAAAAACATTCAGTACTTC. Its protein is CSAVVRGKNIQYF.

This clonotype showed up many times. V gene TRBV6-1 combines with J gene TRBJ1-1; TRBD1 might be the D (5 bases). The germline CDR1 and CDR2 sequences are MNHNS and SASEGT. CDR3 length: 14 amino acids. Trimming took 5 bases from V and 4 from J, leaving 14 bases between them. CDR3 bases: TGTGCCAGCAGTCGATTCTTCGACAGCACTGAAGCTTTCTTT. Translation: CASSRFFDSTEAFF.

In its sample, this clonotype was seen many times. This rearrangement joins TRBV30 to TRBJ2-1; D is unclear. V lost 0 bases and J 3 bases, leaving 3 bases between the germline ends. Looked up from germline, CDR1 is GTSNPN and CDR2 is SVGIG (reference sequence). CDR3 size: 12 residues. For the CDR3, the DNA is TGTGCCTGGAGTGTAGGCTACAATGAGCAGTTCTTC. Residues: CAWSVGYNEQFF.

CDR3 in DNA: TGTGCCCGTTCCGGGACAGGGTATCATCACGAGCAGTACTTC. It is translated as CARSGTGYHHEQYF. The chain couples TRBV30 to TRBJ2-7; 9 bases line up with TRBD1. Per germline, CDR1 GTSNPN and CDR2 SVGIG (reference sequence). This CDR3 is built from 14 residues. V lost 8 bases and J lost 5; bases outside the gene matches: 13.